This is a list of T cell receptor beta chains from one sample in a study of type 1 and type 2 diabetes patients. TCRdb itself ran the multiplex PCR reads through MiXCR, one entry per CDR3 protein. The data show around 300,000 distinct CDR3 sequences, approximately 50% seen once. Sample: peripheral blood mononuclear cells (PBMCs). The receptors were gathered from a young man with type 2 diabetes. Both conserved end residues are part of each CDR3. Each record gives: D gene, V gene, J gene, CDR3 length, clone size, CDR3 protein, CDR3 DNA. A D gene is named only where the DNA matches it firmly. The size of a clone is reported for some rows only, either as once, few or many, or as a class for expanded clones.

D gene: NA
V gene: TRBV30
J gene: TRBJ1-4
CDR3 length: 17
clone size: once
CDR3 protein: CAWAGFHGLRDNEKLFF
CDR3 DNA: TGTGCCTGGGCAGGGTTCCATGGGTTGAGGGATAATGAAAAACTGTTTTTT

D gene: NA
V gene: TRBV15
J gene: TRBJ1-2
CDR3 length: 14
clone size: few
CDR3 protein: CATSSYRENYGYTF
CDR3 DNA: TGTGCCACCAGCAGCTACAGGGAAAACTATGGCTACACCTTC

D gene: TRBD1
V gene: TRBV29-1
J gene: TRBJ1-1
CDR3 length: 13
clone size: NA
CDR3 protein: CSVVGTVNTEAFF
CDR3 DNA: TGCAGCGTTGTTGGGACAGTGAACACTGAAGCTTTCTTT

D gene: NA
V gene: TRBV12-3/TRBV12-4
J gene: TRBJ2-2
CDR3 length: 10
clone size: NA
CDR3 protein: CASSYRELFF
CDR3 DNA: TGTGCCAGCAGCTACCGGGAGCTGTTTTTT

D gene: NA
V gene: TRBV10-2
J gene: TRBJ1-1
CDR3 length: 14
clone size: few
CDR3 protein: CASDGGTLNTEAFF
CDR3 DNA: TGCGCCAGCGACGGGGGCACTTTAAACACTGAAGCTTTCTTT

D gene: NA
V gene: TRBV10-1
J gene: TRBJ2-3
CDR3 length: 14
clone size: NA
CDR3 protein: CASSAGIGTDTQYF
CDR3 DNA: TGCGCCAGCAGTGCGGGCATCGGGACAGATACGCAGTATTTT

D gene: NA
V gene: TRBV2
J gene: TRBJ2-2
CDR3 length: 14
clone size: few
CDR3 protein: CASTRGDGTGGLFF
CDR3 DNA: TGTGCCAGCACTCGAGGGGACGGCACCGGGGGGCTGTTTTTT

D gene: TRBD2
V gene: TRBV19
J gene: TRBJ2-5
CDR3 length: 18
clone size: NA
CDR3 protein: CASSPIRPVTSGRETQYF
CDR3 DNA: TGTGCCAGTAGTCCAATTCGCCCTGTCACTAGCGGGAGGGAGACCCAGTACTTC

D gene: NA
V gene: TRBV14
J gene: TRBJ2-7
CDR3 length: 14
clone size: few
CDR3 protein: CASSLGHSTYEQYF
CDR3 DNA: TGTGCCAGCAGCCTTGGTCATTCTACCTACGAGCAGTACTTC

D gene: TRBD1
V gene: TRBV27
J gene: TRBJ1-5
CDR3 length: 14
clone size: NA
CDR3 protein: CASRDRGRDQPQHF
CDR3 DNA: TGTGCCAGCAGGGACAGGGGGCGAGATCAGCCCCAGCATTTT

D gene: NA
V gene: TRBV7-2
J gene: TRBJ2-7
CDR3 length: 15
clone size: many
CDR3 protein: CASSQGPGATYEQYF
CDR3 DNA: TGTGCCAGCAGCCAAGGACCAGGGGCTACCTACGAGCAGTACTTC

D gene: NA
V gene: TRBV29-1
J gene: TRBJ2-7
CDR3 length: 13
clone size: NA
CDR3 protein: CSVVGPAQEEQYF
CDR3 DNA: TGCAGCGTTGTCGGGCCGGCCCAGGAGGAGCAGTACTTC

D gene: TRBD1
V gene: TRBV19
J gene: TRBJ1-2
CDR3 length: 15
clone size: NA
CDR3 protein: CASTDGGQGAYGYTF
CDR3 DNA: TGTGCCAGTACCGATGGAGGACAGGGTGCCTATGGCTACACCTTC

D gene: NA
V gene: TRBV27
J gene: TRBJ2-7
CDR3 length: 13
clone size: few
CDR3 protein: CASSFQAGLEQYF
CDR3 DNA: TGTGCCAGCAGTTTTCAAGCAGGGCTCGAGCAGTACTTC

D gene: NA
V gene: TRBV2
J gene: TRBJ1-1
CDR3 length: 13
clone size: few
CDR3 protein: CASRDQPNTEAFF
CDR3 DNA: TGTGCCAGCAGAGATCAGCCGAACACTGAAGCTTTCTTT

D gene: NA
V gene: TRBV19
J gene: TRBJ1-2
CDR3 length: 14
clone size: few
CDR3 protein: CASSMITGNYGYTF
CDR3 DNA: TGTGCCAGTAGTATGATTACAGGGAACTATGGCTACACCTTC

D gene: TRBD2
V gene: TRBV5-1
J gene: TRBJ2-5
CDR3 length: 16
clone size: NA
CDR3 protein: CASSLWGLAVKETQYF
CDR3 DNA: TGCGCCAGCAGCTTGTGGGGACTAGCGGTAAAAGAGACCCAGTACTTC

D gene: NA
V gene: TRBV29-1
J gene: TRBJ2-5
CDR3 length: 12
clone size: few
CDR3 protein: CSVMTGQETQYF
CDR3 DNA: TGCAGCGTTATGACAGGACAAGAGACCCAGTACTTC

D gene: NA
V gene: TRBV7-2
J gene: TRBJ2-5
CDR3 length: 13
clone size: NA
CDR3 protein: CASSPRWAETQYF
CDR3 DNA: TGTGCCAGCAGCCCCCGCTGGGCGGAGACCCAGTACTTC

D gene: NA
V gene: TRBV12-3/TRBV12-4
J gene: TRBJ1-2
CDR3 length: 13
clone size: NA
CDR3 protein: CASSLSVVYGYTF
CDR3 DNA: TGTGCCAGCAGTTTAAGCGTGGTCTATGGCTACACCTTC

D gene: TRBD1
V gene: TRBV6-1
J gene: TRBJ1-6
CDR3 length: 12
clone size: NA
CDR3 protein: CASYRDSGPLHF
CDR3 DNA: TGTGCCAGCTACCGGGACAGCGGCCCCCTCCACTTT

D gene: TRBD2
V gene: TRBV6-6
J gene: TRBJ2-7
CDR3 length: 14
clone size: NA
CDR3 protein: CASSTPGGSYEQYF
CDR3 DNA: TGTGCCAGCAGTACCCCGGGGGGCTCCTACGAGCAGTACTTC

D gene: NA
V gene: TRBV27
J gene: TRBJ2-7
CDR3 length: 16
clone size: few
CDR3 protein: CASSWSMGHLTYEQYF
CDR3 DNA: TGTGCCAGCAGTTGGTCAATGGGACACCTAACCTACGAGCAGTACTTC

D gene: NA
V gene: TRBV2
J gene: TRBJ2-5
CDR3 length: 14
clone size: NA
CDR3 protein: CASSVGTVRETQYF
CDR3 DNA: TGTGCCAGCAGTGTGGGGACGGTCCGAGAGACCCAGTACTTC

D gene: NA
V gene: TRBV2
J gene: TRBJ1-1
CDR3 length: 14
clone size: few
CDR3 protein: CASSAQGRNTEAFF
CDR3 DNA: TGTGCCAGCAGTGCTCAGGGGAGGAACACTGAAGCTTTCTTT

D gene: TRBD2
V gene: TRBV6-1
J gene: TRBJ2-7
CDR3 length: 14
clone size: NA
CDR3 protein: CASSGTSGVYEQYF
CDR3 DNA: TGTGCCAGCAGCGGGACTAGCGGGGTTTACGAGCAGTACTTC

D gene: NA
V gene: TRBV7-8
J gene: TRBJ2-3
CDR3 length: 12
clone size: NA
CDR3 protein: CASSLIGGTQYF
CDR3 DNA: TGTGCCAGCAGCTTAATCGGGGGTACGCAGTATTTT

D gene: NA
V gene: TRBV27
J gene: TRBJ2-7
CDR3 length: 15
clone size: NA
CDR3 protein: CASSLANPSSYEQYF
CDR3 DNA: TGTGCCAGCAGTTTAGCCAATCCTAGCTCCTACGAGCAGTACTTC

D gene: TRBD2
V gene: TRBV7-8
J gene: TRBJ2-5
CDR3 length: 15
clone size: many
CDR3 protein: CASSLVGGSQETQYF
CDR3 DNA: TGTGCCAGCAGCTTAGTGGGAGGGAGCCAAGAGACCCAGTACTTC